This T cell receptor (beta chain) originates from a study of T cell responses to AZD1222 COVID-19 vaccine. Trimming at V came to 9 bases and at J to 4 bases, leaving 11 bases not matched to a gene. The CDR3 length is 15 residues. Germline CDR1 SGHRS, CDR2 YFSETQ. Sequencing used immunoSEQ multiplex PCR; TCRdb keeps in-frame clones, though not all of them. The data contain about 110,000 clones, 94% of them seen just once; the ten biggest clones take up about 3.1%. Sequencing used peripheral blood, obtained 28 days after the second AZD1222 dose. The chain is built from TRBV5-1 and TRBJ2-3; 10 bases line up with TRBD2. The sequence derives from an adult who received the AZD1222 COVID-19 vaccine. The CDR3 is CATSSESGGADTQYF. CDR3 DNA: TGCGCCACATCCTCAGAAAGCGGGGGGGCAGATACGCAGTATTTT. Full variable domain (remainder filled in from reference TRBV5-1 and TRBJ2-3): KAGVTQTPRYLIKTRGQQVTLSCSPISGHRSVSWYQQTPGQGLQFLFEYFSETQRNKGNFPGRFSGRQFSNSRSEMNVSTLELGDSALYLCATSSESGGADTQYFGPGTRLTVL.